This TCR beta chain came from a study of blood T cell repertoires in COVID-19. Study context: Material from acute and convalescent COVID-19 was sourced from the United States, Italy and Spain.

Method: immunoSEQ multiplex PCR; TCRdb's copy keeps in-frame clones and lacks some. The table includes 250,000 to 400,000 clones, around 87% detected once. The ends were cut back, 2 bases at V and 0 bases at J, with 11 bases in the middle. The CDR3 runs to 16 residues. CDR1 is MNHNY, CDR2 SVGAGI, per germline (reference sequence). Enrolled through a virtual design, the participants were between roughly 18 and 90 years of age and came from 24 US areas. Categorization into cohorts depended on clinical history that participants reported. The sequencing input was PBMCs or T cells enriched from blood (not recorded which). The rearrangement joins TRBV6-6 to TRBJ1-5, with D uncertain. The receptor comes from a woman in her twenties or thirties who had recovered from COVID-19. The DNA for the CDR3 is TGTGCCAGCAGTTACATGACACCGTATAGCAATCAGCCCCAGCATTTT. It yields the protein CASSYMTPYSNQPQHF.